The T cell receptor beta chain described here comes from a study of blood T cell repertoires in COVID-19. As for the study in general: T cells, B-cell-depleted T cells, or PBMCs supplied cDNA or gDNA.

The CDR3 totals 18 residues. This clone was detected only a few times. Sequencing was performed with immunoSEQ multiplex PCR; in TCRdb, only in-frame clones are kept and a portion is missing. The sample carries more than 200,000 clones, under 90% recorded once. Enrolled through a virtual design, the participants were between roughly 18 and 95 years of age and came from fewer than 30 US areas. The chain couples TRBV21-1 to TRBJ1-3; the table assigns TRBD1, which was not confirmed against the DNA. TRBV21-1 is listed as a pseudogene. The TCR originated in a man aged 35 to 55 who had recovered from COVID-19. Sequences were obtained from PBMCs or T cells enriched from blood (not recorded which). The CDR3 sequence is CASSKAFQGAVSGNTIYF. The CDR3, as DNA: TGTGCCAGCAGCAAAGCGTTTCAGGGGGCTGTATCTGGAAACACCATATATTTT.